Listed below are T cell receptor beta chains from one sample, sequenced in a study of blood T cells in healthy people across ages. TCRdb itself ran the 5' RACE reads through MiXCR, one entry per CDR3 protein. The sample has about 1.7 million distinct CDR3 sequences, 25% to 30% seen once. The sample was blood. The source of these receptors is a woman aged 25 to 39 in good health. Both conserved end residues are part of each CDR3. A D gene is named only where the DNA matches it firmly.

J,V,D,CDR3
TRBJ2-7,TRBV29-1,.,CSAWTVSYEQYF
TRBJ2-1,TRBV5-1,.,CASSLGGQSCNEQFF
TRBJ2-7,TRBV7-2,TRBD1,CASSFYRGDSYEQYF
TRBJ1-3,TRBV29-1,.,CSVWDGSLSGSTIYF
TRBJ2-1,TRBV20-1,.,CSAEGESAYNEQFF
TRBJ1-2,TRBV29-1,TRBD1,CSVETGGLFYGYTF
TRBJ2-1,TRBV20-1,TRBD2,CSARPTTGTSGLNEQFF
TRBJ2-3,TRBV14,.,CASSQGAPLRTDTQYF
TRBJ2-3,TRBV7-3,TRBD2,CASSLFGAGGPKDTQYF
TRBJ2-2,TRBV12-3/TRBV12-4,TRBD1,CASIQDRVNTGELFF
.,TRBV5-5,.,CASSLERQEYYEQYF
TRBJ1-5,TRBV18,.,CASSPGNNQPQHF
.,TRBV20-1,.,CSASSDKSYEQYF
.,TRBV5-6,.,CASTLWGASSYNEQYF
TRBJ1-2,TRBV20-1,.,CSARDLRGVAGGYTF
TRBJ2-5,TRBV12-3/TRBV12-4,.,CASSLAGNWRETQYF
TRBJ1-2,TRBV7-9,TRBD1,CASSLQDRGLFYGYTF
TRBJ1-2,TRBV18,.,CASSPGAGNGYTF
TRBJ2-6,TRBV29-1,.,CSVEDEPSSGANVRTF
TRBJ1-2,TRBV6-6,.,CASSYSYSLVGYGYTF
TRBJ1-2,TRBV28,.,CASTQVAGGYTF
TRBJ1-2,TRBV3-1,.,CASSRQSNYGYTF
TRBJ2-7,TRBV7-2,.,CASRNTGNPYEQYF
TRBJ1-2,TRBV3-1,.,CAGSQEGVPRGYTF
TRBJ1-5,TRBV27,TRBD1,CASSQGAYQPQHF
TRBJ2-3,TRBV7-2,.,CASSSNPHSTDTQYF